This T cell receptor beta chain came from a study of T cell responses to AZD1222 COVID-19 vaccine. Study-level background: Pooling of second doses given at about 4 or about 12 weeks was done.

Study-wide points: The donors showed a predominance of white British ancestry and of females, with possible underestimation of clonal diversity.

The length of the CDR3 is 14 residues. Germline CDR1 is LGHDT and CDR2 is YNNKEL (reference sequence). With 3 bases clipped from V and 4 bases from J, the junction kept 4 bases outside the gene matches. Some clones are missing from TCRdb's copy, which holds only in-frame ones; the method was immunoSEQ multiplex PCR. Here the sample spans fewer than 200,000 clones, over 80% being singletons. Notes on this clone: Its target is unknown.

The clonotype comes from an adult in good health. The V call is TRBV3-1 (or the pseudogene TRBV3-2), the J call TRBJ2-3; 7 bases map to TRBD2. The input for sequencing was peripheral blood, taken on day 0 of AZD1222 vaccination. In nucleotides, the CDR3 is TGTGCCAGCAGCCAGTGGGGGGGACCAGATACGCAGTATTTT. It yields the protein CASSQWGGPDTQYF.